The 5 T cell receptor beta chains below come from one sample, sequenced in a study of blood T cell repertoires in COVID-19. Profiled with immunoSEQ multiplex PCR; TCRdb holds only in-frame clones, not every one. This table has 350,000 to 400,000 clones, 85% to 90% appearing once. The specimen was PBMCs or T cells enriched from blood (not recorded which). These receptors came from a woman aged 18-29 years who had recovered from COVID-19.

The V call is TRBV15, the J call TRBJ1-1; D may be TRBD1 (5 bases). The germline gives CDR1 LNHNV, CDR2 YYDKDF (reference sequence). Trimming left V 5 bases short and J 0 bases short, with 10 bases between. The CDR3 is made up of 14 amino acids. The DNA for the CDR3 is TGTGCCACCAGCGGGGGGTATGTGAACACTGAAGCTTTCTTT. This translates into CATSGGYVNTEAFF.

V is TRBV6-5 and J is TRBJ1-2; no definite D call. The CDR3 sequence is 14 residues long. V was shortened by 10 bases and J by 8 bases, with 23 bases between the two germline ends. Germline assignment: CDR1 MNHEY and CDR2 SVGAGI. The CDR3 sequence: CATPARAGLGGYTF. The CDR3 coding sequence is TGTGCCACCCCGGCGCGTGCGGGCCTAGGGGGCTACACCTTC.

V gene TRBV19 combines with J gene TRBJ1-2, with a possible D match to TRBD1 (5 bases). The V end was cut by 5 bases, the J end by 0 bases, with 10 bases between. CDR1 and CDR2 (germline): LNHDA, SQIVND (reference sequence). This CDR3 has 14 residues. The CDR3 protein is CASSLQTANYGYTF. CDR3 nucleotides: TGTGCCAGTAGTCTCCAGACAGCTAACTATGGCTACACCTTC.

This clone is a singleton in its sample. The chain combines TRBV7-9 with TRBJ1-6; D gene uncertain. This CDR3 has 14 amino acids. The ends were cut back, 3 bases at V and 3 bases at J, with 6 bases in the middle. Germline V gene lookup returns CDR1 SEHNR and CDR2 FQNEAQ (reference sequence). The CDR3: CASSLADYNSPLHF. The CDR3 coding sequence is TGTGCCAGCAGCTTGGCGGACTATAATTCACCCCTCCACTTT. Filled out from reference TRBV7-9 and TRBJ1-6, the complete variable domain reads DTGVSQNPRHKITKRGQNVTFRCDPISEHNRLYWYRQTLGQGPEFLTYFQNEAQLEKSRLLSDRFSAERPKGSFSTLEIQRTEQGDSAMYLCASSLADYNSPLHFGNGTRLTVT.

V usage is TRBV11-3 and J usage is TRBJ2-7; perhaps TRBD2 as D (6 bases). Between the trimmed V and J ends, which lost 1 base and 2 bases, there was a span of 12 bases. The CDR3 extends over 15 amino acids. Germline CDR1 and CDR2: SGHNT and YENEEA. For the CDR3, the DNA is TGTGCCAGCAGCTTAGGTGAAGGGGAGGCCTACGAGCAGTACTTC. Protein product: CASSLGEGEAYEQYF.